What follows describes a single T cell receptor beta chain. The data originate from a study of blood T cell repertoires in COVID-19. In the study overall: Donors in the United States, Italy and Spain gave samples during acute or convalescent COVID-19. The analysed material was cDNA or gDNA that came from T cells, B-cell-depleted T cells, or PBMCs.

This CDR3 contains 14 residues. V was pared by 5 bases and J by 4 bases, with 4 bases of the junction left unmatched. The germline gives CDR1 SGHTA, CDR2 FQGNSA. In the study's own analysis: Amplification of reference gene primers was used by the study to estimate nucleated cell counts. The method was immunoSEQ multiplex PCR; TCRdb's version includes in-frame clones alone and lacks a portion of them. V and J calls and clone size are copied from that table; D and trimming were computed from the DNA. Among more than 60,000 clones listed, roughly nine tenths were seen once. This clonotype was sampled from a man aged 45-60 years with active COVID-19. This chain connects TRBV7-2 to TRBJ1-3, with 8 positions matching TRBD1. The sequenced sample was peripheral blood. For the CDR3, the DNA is TGTGCCAGCAGCGCCGGGACAGGAGGAAACACCATATATTTT. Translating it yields CASSAGTGGNTIYF.